Each of the 20 T cell receptor beta chains below was sequenced from the same sample in a study of response to subunit inactivated influenza vaccine. TCRdb reprocessed the RT-PCR reads with MiXCR, giving one entry per CDR3 protein. The sample shows about 650,000 distinct CDR3 sequences, roughly 15% of them seen only once. Here the sequenced sample was PBMCs from blood, taken 14 days before vaccination. The receptor set was obtained from a man in his fifties or sixties who received an inactivated influenza vaccine.

A few counts support this clonotype. V is TRBV11-2 and J is TRBJ1-5; D not resolved. The CDR3 is 13 residues long. Germline V gene lookup returns CDR1 SGHAT and CDR2 FQNNGV. V lost 1 base to trimming and J lost 7 bases, with 8 bases between them. The CDR3 DNA follows: TGTGCCAGCAGCTTAGGCTCCGGGCAGCCCCAGCATTTT. This codes for CASSLGSGQPQHF.

This clonotype was observed many times. This chain links TRBV27 with TRBJ1-6; tentatively, D is TRBD1 (6 bases). There are 15 residues in the CDR3. The germline V and J ends were trimmed by 5 bases and 9 bases, with 17 bases remaining between them. Germline V gene sequence: CDR1 MNHEY, CDR2 SMNVEV (reference sequence). The CDR3 nucleotides read TGTGCCAGCAGTCTTATGGGGGGGCGTAGTTCACCCCTCCACTTT. Protein product: CASSLMGGRSSPLHF.

This clonotype was detected a few times. V gene TRBV10-3 combines with J gene TRBJ1-5; D unclear. The CDR3 loop spans 13 amino acids. Germline loops: CDR1 ENHRY, CDR2 SYGVKD. V dropped 3 bases and J dropped 5 bases, with 8 bases sitting between them. This chain's CDR3 is CAISDRFDQPQHF. The CDR3 nucleotides are TGTGCCATCAGTGACAGGTTTGATCAGCCCCAGCATTTT.

There are a few counts of this clonotype. The chain joins TRBV25-1 to TRBJ1-2; D is unclear. V was cut by 2 bases and J by 8 bases, with 12 bases left in between. Germline V gene sequence: CDR1 MGHDK, CDR2 SYGVNS. This CDR3 spans 13 amino acids. The CDR3 DNA reads as TGTGCCAGCAGTGAAAGGAGGGAAGGCGGCTACACCTTC. Amino acid sequence: CASSERREGGYTF.

This clonotype was counted a few times. This chain links TRBV20-1 with TRBJ1-5, with a possible D match to TRBD1 (6 bases). Germline-derived CDR1 and CDR2 are DFQATT and SNEGSKA (reference sequence). V was cut by 4 bases and J by 0 bases, with 13 bases left in between. The CDR3 spans 15 residues. In DNA form, the CDR3 reads TGCAGTGCTAAAACTACAGGGTCTAGCAATCAGCCCCAGCATTTT. This sequence encodes CSAKTTGSSNQPQHF.

The sample holds a few counts of this clonotype. The chain employs TRBV5-4 and TRBJ2-5, with D perhaps matching TRBD1 (6 bases). Trimming took 3 bases from V and 5 from J, leaving 14 bases between them. The germline V gene has CDR1 SGHNT and CDR2 YYREEE (reference sequence). CDR3 length equals 14 residues. CDR3 sequence reads: CASSSQQGTETQYF. CDR3 DNA sequence: TGTGCCAGCAGCTCCCAACAGGGCACCGAGACCCAGTACTTC.

This clonotype was picked up a small number of times. The CDR3 spells CSAAGGQGSTIIQYF. CDR3 in DNA: TGCAGCGCCGCGGGAGGTCAGGGGAGCACAATCATTCAGTACTTC. The chain links TRBV29-1 to TRBJ2-4; TRBD2 aligns across 8 bases. The CDR3 totals 15 residues. Germline V gene data show CDR1 as SQVTM and CDR2 as ANQGSEA. Unmatched junction bases numbered 17, after V lost 7 bases and J lost 9 bases.

V gene TRBV5-5 combines with J gene TRBJ2-5; D possibly corresponds to TRBD1 (5 bases). V dropped 1 base and J dropped 5 bases, with 15 bases sitting between them. This CDR3 has 15 amino acids. Looked up from germline, CDR1 is SGHKS and CDR2 is YYEKEE (reference sequence). The CDR3 protein is CASSLFRQPSETQYF. CDR3 DNA sequence: TGTGCCAGCAGCTTGTTTCGACAGCCGTCGGAGACCCAGTACTTC.

V gene TRBV6-2 or TRBV6-3 combines with J gene TRBJ1-5; D is perhaps TRBD1 (6 bases). The CDR3 is 14 residues long. CDR1 is MNHEY, CDR2 SVGEGT, per germline. V was trimmed by 8 bases and J by 0 bases, leaving 11 bases between them. In nucleotides, the CDR3 is TGTGCCAGCGGAAACAGGGATAGCAATCAGCCCCAGCATTTT. Translation gives CASGNRDSNQPQHF.

CDR3 loop: CASSGRTSGGAAQYF. The CDR3 DNA sequence: TGTGCCAGCAGTGGTCGGACTAGCGGGGGGGCCGCCCAGTACTTC. This chain joins TRBV6-1 and TRBJ2-5, with 15 bases fitting TRBD2. V lost 4 bases, J lost 9 bases, and 6 bases stayed unmatched. This CDR3 has 15 amino acids. Germline loops: CDR1 MNHNS, CDR2 SASEGT.

This clonotype was detected many times. V and J are TRBV29-1 and TRBJ1-5; TRBD1 matches at 8 bases. Germline V lookup: CDR1 SQVTM, CDR2 ANQGSEA. The CDR3 totals 12 residues. The V segment lost 6 bases and the J segment 5 bases; nucleotides outside the gene matches: 3. As DNA, the CDR3 is TGCAGCGTGCCAGGGGGCCATCAGCCCCAGCATTTT. The encoded protein is CSVPGGHQPQHF. Looking up the rest from reference TRBV29-1 and TRBJ1-5 gives the full variable domain: SAVISQKPSRDICQRGTSLTIQCQVDSQVTMMFWYRQQPGQSLTLIATANQGSEATYESGFVIDKFPISRPNLTFSTLTVSNMSPEDSSIYLCSVPGGHQPQHFGDGTRLSIL.

The chain employs TRBV12-3 or TRBV12-4 and TRBJ2-6; the D gene is possibly TRBD2 (7 bases). V gave up 3 bases and J gave up 12 bases, with 15 bases separating them. The CDR3 spans 14 residues. The CDR3 spells CASSFGGAFSVLTF. As DNA, the CDR3 is TGTGCCAGCAGTTTTGGGGGGGCGTTCTCCGTCCTGACTTTC.

This clonotype was recorded many times. This chain uses TRBV14 with TRBJ1-1; tentatively, D is TRBD1 (5 bases). In germline, CDR1 is SGHDN, CDR2 FVKESK. The germline V and J ends were trimmed by 4 bases and 1 base, with 10 bases remaining between them. The CDR3 has 14 residues. The CDR3 sequence is CASSLGATNTEAFF. CDR3 nucleotide sequence: TGTGCCAGCAGCCTCGGGGCCACGAACACTGAAGCTTTCTTT. The full variable domain, rest sourced from reference TRBV14 and TRBJ1-1, is EAGVTQFPSHSVIEKGQTVTLRCDPISGHDNLYWYRRVMGKEIKFLLHFVKESKQDESGMPNNRFLAERTGGTYSTLKVQPAELEDSGVYFCASSLGATNTEAFFGQGTRLTVV.

This clonotype was seen a handful of times. This rearrangement joins TRBV7-2 to TRBJ2-7; 7 bases line up with TRBD1. J gave up 2 bases and V 0 bases, and 7 bases lay outside the gene matches. The germline gives CDR1 SGHTA, CDR2 FQGNSA. The CDR3 covers 16 residues. CDR3 nucleotides: TGTGCCAGCAGCTTAGCCAGTTACGGGACAGCCTACGAGCAGTACTTC. Protein sequence: CASSLASYGTAYEQYF. The full variable domain, completed using reference TRBV7-2 and TRBJ2-7, is GAGVSQSPSNKVTEKGKDVELRCDPISGHTALYWYRQSLGQGLEFLIYFQGNSAPDKSGLPSDRFSAERTGGSVSTLTIQRTQQEDSAVYLCASSLASYGTAYEQYFGPGTRLTVT.

This clonotype was observed a handful of times. The chain recombines TRBV6-5 with TRBJ1-6; TRBD1 is a possible D gene (5 bases). The CDR3 runs to 18 residues. Germline assignment: CDR1 MNHEY and CDR2 SVGAGI. The V end lost 0 bases, the J end lost 7 bases, and 19 bases lay between the germline ends. The CDR3 reads CASSYSFTEGFGNSPLHF. As DNA, the CDR3 is TGTGCCAGCAGTTACTCTTTTACGGAGGGGTTTGGGAATTCACCCCTCCACTTT.

This chain connects TRBV4-3 to TRBJ2-7; D not certain. V was shortened by 2 bases and J by 5 bases, with 10 bases between the two germline ends. Germline assignment: CDR1 LGHNA and CDR2 YSLEER. This CDR3 comprises 13 residues. The CDR3, as DNA: TGCGCCAGCAGCCAAAATCGGGCTGACGAGCAGTACTTC. It specifies CASSQNRADEQYF.

The CDR3 bases are TGTGCCAGCAGCCCACGGGACAGCCAATTAGTCAAAAACATTCAGTACTTC. This translates into CASSPRDSQLVKNIQYF. The chain is built from TRBV4-2 and TRBJ2-4; 7 nucleotides agree with TRBD1. Germline V gives CDR1 LGHNA, CDR2 YNFKEQ. Trimming took 4 bases from V and 3 from J; bases not matched to a gene: 12. CDR3 length: 17 amino acids.

A few counts support this clonotype. This chain connects TRBV7-9 to TRBJ2-1, with D possibly being TRBD2 (5 bases). Trimming took off 5 bases at V and 1 base at J, with 12 bases between the two ends. Germline V gene data show CDR1 as SEHNR and CDR2 as FQNEAQ (reference sequence). This CDR3 is built from 15 residues. The CDR3 coding sequence is TGTGCCAGCAGCGTTTGGACTGTGTCCTACAATGAGCAGTTCTTC. This translates into CASSVWTVSYNEQFF.

V gene TRBV7-2 combines with J gene TRBJ2-3; 7 bases map to TRBD2. The CDR3 runs 14 residues. The germline CDR1 and CDR2 sequences are SGHTA and FQGNSA. V shed 5 bases, J shed 3 bases, and the junction held 5 bases outside the gene matches. CDR3 nucleotides: TGTGCCAGCAGCATCGGACTAGAGACAGATACGCAGTATTTT. Protein: CASSIGLETDTQYF.

The chain carries TRBV11-2 and TRBJ1-3; D is perhaps TRBD1 (6 bases). Trimming cost V 7 bases and J 1 base, with 11 bases left between them. The V gene's germline CDR1 is SGHAT and CDR2 FQNNGV. CDR3 length: 14 residues. CDR3 sequence: CASKTTGSGNTIYF. The CDR3 region has the DNA TGTGCCAGCAAAACGACAGGATCTGGAAACACCATATATTTT.